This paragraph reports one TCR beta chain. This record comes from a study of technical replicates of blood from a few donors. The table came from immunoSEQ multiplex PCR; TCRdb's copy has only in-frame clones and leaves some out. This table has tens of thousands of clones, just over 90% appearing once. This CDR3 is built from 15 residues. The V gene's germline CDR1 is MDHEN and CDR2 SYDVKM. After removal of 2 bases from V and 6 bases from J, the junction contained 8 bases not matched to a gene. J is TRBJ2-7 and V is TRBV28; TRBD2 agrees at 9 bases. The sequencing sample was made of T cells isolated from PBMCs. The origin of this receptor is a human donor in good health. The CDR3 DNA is TGTGCCAGCAGTTTACCTAGCGGGGTTTCGCGCGAGCAGTACTTC. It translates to CASSLPSGVSREQYF. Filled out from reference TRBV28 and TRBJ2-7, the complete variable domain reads DVKVTQSSRYLVKRTGEKVFLECVQDMDHENMFWYRQDPGLGLRLIYFSYDVKMKEKGDIPEGYSVSREKKERFSLILESASTNQTSMYLCASSLPSGVSREQYFGPGTRLTVT.